The 20 T cell receptor beta chains presented below share a single source sample, sequenced in a study of PD-L1 blockade in urothelial cancer. TCRdb keeps only in-frame clones here, not all; method: immunoSEQ multiplex PCR. The profile shows approximately 65,000 clones, 70% to 90% of them singletons. Sequenced here: PBMCs, sampled around atezolizumab (anti-PD-L1) treatment. These receptor sequences come from a man in his 60s with urothelial cancer.

V and J are TRBV10-1 and TRBJ2-1, with D unclear. Germline assignment: CDR1 WNHNN and CDR2 SYGVQD (reference sequence). V dropped 4 bases and J dropped 7 bases, with 14 bases sitting between them. CDR3 size: 14 residues. The chain's CDR3 is CASSVAGRLNEQFF. In nucleotides, the CDR3 is TGCGCCAGCAGTGTGGCAGGAAGGTTGAATGAGCAGTTCTTC.

The rearrangement uses TRBV7-6 and TRBJ2-1; D unresolved. The germline V and J ends were trimmed by 5 bases and 8 bases, with 7 bases remaining between them. This CDR3 has 11 amino acids. Germline loops: CDR1 SGHVS, CDR2 FNYEAQ. CDR3 sequence: CASSLRYEQFF. DNA for the CDR3: TGTGCCAGCAGCCTGAGGTATGAGCAGTTCTTC.

In regard to this clone: The same CDR3 arises from other DNA sequences in this sample as well. The CDR3 loop is CASSTGIGYEQYF. CDR3 nucleotide sequence: TGTGCCAGCAGCACGGGAATCGGCTACGAGCAGTACTTC. The chain joins TRBV19 to TRBJ2-7, with a tentative D call TRBD2 (5 bases). The V gene lost 9 bases and the J gene lost 3 bases, with 15 bases spanning the gap. The CDR3 is 13 residues long. Germline V CDR1 and CDR2: LNHDA, SQIVND (reference sequence).

The V and J genes are TRBV6-6 and TRBJ2-1; 8 bases are a match to TRBD2. The trim removed 2 bases at V and 6 bases at J, leaving 6 bases unmatched. CDR1 and CDR2 from the germline V gene are MNHNY and SVGAGI (reference sequence). The CDR3 contains 15 residues. The CDR3 nucleotides read TGTGCCAGCAGTTACAGGGCGGGGGGTACCAATGAGCAGTTCTTC. Its protein product is CASSYRAGGTNEQFF.

The chain recombines TRBV6-6 with TRBJ2-1, with 7 bases matching TRBD2. CDR3 length equals 12 residues. Germline loops: CDR1 MNHNY, CDR2 SVGAGI (reference sequence). The trim removed 4 bases at V and 10 bases at J, leaving 4 bases unmatched. The CDR3 region is CASSSQRDEQFF. CDR3 in DNA: TGTGCCAGCAGTTCCCAGCGGGACGAGCAGTTCTTC.

The gene calls are TRBV2 and TRBJ1-2; D might be TRBD1 (6 bases). CDR1 is SNHLY and CDR2 is FYNNEI in the germline V gene. CDR3 length equals 13 residues. The V gene lost 5 bases and the J gene lost 8 bases, with 15 bases spanning the gap. The CDR3 spells CASSSRQDLGYTF. DNA for the CDR3: TGTGCCAGCAGTAGCCGACAGGACCTGGGCTACACCTTC.

The rearrangement links TRBV29-1 to TRBJ1-4; the D is unclear. The length of the CDR3 is 14 residues. The germline V gene encodes CDR1 SQVTM and CDR2 ANQGSEA. CDR3 sequence: CGVNGGGPNEKLFF. CDR3 sequence (DNA): TGCGGGGTTAATGGTGGAGGACCGAATGAAAAACTGTTTTTT.

This clone occurred a few times. V and J are TRBV6-1 and TRBJ1-1, with 10 bases matching TRBD1. This CDR3 contains 15 residues. Losses at the gene ends were 1 base for V and 4 bases for J; bases not matched to a gene: 3. Germline V CDR1 and CDR2: MNHNS, SASEGT. CDR3 DNA: TGTGCCAGCAGTGAAGACGGACAGGGGGGCACTGAAGCTTTCTTT. Translating it yields CASSEDGQGGTEAFF.

The rearrangement joins TRBV7-3 to TRBJ2-7, with 8 bases aligning to TRBD2. The CDR3 consists of 14 residues. Germline V CDR1 and CDR2: SGHTA, FQGTGA. The trim removed 2 bases at V and 3 bases at J, leaving 3 bases unmatched. The CDR3 protein is CASSLAGGLYEQYF. Here the CDR3 DNA reads TGTGCCAGCAGCTTAGCGGGGGGCCTCTACGAGCAGTACTTC. Supplemented by reference TRBV7-3 and TRBJ2-7, the full variable domain reads GAGVSQTPSNKVTEKGKYVELRCDPISGHTALYWYRQSLGQGPEFLIYFQGTGAADDSGLPNDRFFAVRPEGSVSTLKIQRTERGDSAVYLCASSLAGGLYEQYFGPGTRLTVT.

This clone was seen only once. This chain connects TRBV27 to TRBJ2-7; 10 bases line up with TRBD2. The trim removed 9 bases at V and 4 bases at J, leaving 15 bases unmatched. There are 16 residues in the CDR3. CDR1 and CDR2 (germline): MNHEY, SMNVEV (reference sequence). This CDR3 reads CASILGLSGGRYEQYF. The DNA for the CDR3 is TGTGCCAGTATTTTGGGCCTTAGCGGGGGGAGATACGAGCAGTACTTC.

The rearrangement links TRBV7-9 to TRBJ1-2; no firm D call. V was cut by 3 bases and J by 2 bases, with 16 bases left in between. The CDR3 totals 16 residues. The germline CDR1 and CDR2 sequences are SEHNR and FQNEAQ (reference sequence). The CDR3 DNA reads as TGTGCCAGCAGCTTTGCTGGAGGGAAGACCAACTATGGCTACACCTTC. It encodes CASSFAGGKTNYGYTF.

The genes are TRBV5-6 and TRBJ2-1, with 9 bases aligning to TRBD2. The CDR3 has 16 residues. V lost 1 base and J lost 0; bases outside the gene matches: 2. CDR1 SGHDT and CDR2 YYEEEE come from the germline V gene. As DNA, the CDR3 is TGTGCCAGCAGCTTGTTTAGCGGGAGCTCCTACAATGAGCAGTTCTTC. Protein product: CASSLFSGSSYNEQFF.

The table lists this clone with a count of one. Here the CDR3 reads CASSAQTAQDTQYF. In DNA form, the CDR3 reads TGCGCCAGCAGCGCTCAGACTGCCCAAGATACGCAGTATTTT. The chain has TRBV5-1 and TRBJ2-3; D is undetermined. Germline loops: CDR1 SGHRS, CDR2 YFSETQ. This CDR3 has 14 residues. Trimming took 4 bases from V and 5 from J, leaving 14 bases between them.

The chain joins TRBV7-8 to TRBJ1-2; TRBD1 agrees at 11 bases. The V segment lost 5 bases and the J segment 8 bases; nucleotides outside the gene matches: 22. In germline, CDR1 is SGHVS, CDR2 FQNEAQ. The CDR3 spans 19 residues. The CDR3 sequence: CASSTLEAGQGVGANGYTF. The CDR3 nucleotides are TGTGCCAGCAGCACCCTCGAGGCGGGACAGGGGGTCGGAGCGAACGGCTACACCTTC.

This chain connects TRBV6-5 to TRBJ1-3; 7 nucleotides agree with TRBD1. Trimming at V came to 0 bases and at J to 4 bases, leaving 3 bases not matched to a gene. The CDR3 is 15 amino acids. CDR1 and CDR2 from the germline V gene are MNHEY and SVGAGI. DNA of the CDR3: TGTGCCAGCAGTTACTCGACAGGGCGCGGAAACACCATATATTTT. Protein sequence: CASSYSTGRGNTIYF.

The chain joins TRBV7-6 to TRBJ2-3; D is possibly TRBD1 (5 bases). The germline CDR1 and CDR2 sequences are SGHVS and FNYEAQ. The length of the CDR3 is 18 residues. The V end lost 5 bases, the J end lost 0 bases, and 21 bases lay between the germline ends. As DNA, the CDR3 is TGTGCCAGCAGCCAAAACGTGGTCAGGGTCGGTAGCACAGATACGCAGTATTTT. Residues: CASSQNVVRVGSTDTQYF.

The rearrangement uses TRBV27 and TRBJ1-5, with D perhaps TRBD1 (5 bases). The CDR3 length is 14 residues. Trimming shortened V by 5 bases and J by 6 bases, and 14 bases separated the two germline ends. CDR1 and CDR2 (germline): MNHEY, SMNVEV (reference sequence). CDR3 region: CASSHDQRGQPQHF. As DNA, the CDR3 is TGTGCCAGCAGTCACGACCAAAGGGGTCAGCCCCAGCATTTT.

V is TRBV5-1 and J is TRBJ2-3; 10 bases align to TRBD2. This CDR3 region has 17 residues. Germline V gene sequence: CDR1 SGHRS, CDR2 YFSETQ. Trimming removed 4 bases from V and 4 bases from J; junction bases left unmatched: 12. The CDR3: CASSPRRASGRSDTQYF. In DNA form, the CDR3 reads TGCGCCAGCAGCCCCCGGAGGGCTAGCGGGAGATCAGATACGCAGTATTTT.

V gene TRBV4-1 combines with J gene TRBJ2-2; the D gene is possibly TRBD2 (7 bases). Between the trimmed V and J ends, which lost 3 bases and 4 bases, there was a span of 15 bases. CDR1 is MGHRA, CDR2 YSYEKL, per germline. The CDR3 contains 16 residues. Here the CDR3 DNA reads TGCGCCAGCAGCCAGGGGGGGCTAGCGCTCACCGGGGAGCTGTTTTTT. It translates to CASSQGGLALTGELFF.

The chain recombines TRBV5-1 with TRBJ1-5; 7 bases map to TRBD1. This CDR3 contains 18 residues. V lost 0 bases and J lost 2; bases outside the gene matches: 11. Germline CDR1 is SGHRS and CDR2 is YFSETQ. The CDR3 spells CASSLGPGEGAGNQPQHF. In DNA, the CDR3 is TGCGCCAGCAGCTTGGGGCCTGGTGAGGGGGCAGGCAATCAGCCCCAGCATTTT.